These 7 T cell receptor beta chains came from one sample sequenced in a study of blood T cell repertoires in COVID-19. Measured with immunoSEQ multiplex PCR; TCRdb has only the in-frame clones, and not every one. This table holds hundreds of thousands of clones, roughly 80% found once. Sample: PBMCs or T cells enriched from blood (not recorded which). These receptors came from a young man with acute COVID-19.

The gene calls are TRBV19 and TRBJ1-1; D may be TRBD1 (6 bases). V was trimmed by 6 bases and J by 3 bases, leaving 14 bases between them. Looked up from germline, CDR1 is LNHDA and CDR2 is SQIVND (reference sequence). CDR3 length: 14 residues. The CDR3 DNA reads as TGTGCCAGTAGCGTACAGGGCGAGGACACTGAAGCTTTCTTT. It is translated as CASSVQGEDTEAFF.

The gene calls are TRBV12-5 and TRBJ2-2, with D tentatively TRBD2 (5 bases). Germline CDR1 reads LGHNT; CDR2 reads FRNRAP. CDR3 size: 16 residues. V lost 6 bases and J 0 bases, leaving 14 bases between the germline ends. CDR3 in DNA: TGTGCTAGTGGCCTCGAAACCGGGACGAACACCGGGGAGCTGTTTTTT. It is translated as CASGLETGTNTGELFF.

The CDR3 DNA follows: TGTGCCAGCAGTAGGCAGACAGGGAACACTGAAGCTTTCTTT. Translating gives CASSRQTGNTEAFF. The genes are TRBV27 and TRBJ1-1, with D maybe TRBD1 (6 bases). Per germline, CDR1 MNHEY and CDR2 SMNVEV (reference sequence). The CDR3 covers 14 residues. Trimming removed 5 bases at V and 1 base at J, with 11 bases between.

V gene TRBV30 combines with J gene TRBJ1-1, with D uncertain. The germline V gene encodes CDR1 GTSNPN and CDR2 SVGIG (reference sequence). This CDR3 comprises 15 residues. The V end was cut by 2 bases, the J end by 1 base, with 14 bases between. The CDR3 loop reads CAWSFTGRGNTEAFF. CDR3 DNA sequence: TGTGCCTGGAGTTTCACGGGGAGAGGGAACACTGAAGCTTTCTTT. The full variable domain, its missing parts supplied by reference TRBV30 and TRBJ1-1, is SQTIHQWPATLVQPVGSPLSLECTVEGTSNPNLYWYRQAAGRGLQLLFYSVGIGQISSEVPQNLSASRPQDRQFILSSKKLLLSDSGFYLCAWSFTGRGNTEAFFGQGTRLTVV.

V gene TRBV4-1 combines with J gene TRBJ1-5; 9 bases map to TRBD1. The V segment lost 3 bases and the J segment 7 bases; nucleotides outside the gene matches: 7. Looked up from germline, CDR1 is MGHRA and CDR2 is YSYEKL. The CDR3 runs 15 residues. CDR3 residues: CASSQEQGAGQPQHF. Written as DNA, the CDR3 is TGCGCCAGCAGCCAGGAACAGGGGGCCGGGCAGCCCCAGCATTTT.

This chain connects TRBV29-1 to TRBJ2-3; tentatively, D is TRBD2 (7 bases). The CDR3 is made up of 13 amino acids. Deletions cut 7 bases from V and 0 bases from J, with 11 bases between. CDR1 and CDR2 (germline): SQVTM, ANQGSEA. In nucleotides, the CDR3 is TGCAGCGGGAGGGGGGGCAGCACAGATACGCAGTATTTT. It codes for CSGRGGSTDTQYF.

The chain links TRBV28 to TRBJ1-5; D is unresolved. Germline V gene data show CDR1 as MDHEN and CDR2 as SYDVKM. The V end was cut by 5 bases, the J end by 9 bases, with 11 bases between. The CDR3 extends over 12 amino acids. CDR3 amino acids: CASSPPGRPQHF. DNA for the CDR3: TGTGCCAGCAGTCCCCCGGGTCGGCCCCAGCATTTT.